Listed below are T cell receptor beta chains from one sample, sequenced in a study of blood T cell repertoires in COVID-19. Sequencing was performed with immunoSEQ multiplex PCR; in TCRdb, only in-frame clones are kept and a portion is missing. Here the sample spans roughly 280,000 clones, approximately 86% being singletons. Sequencing was done on a sample of peripheral blood. The source of these receptors is a man aged 18 to 30 with active or convalescent COVID-19. Each CDR3 is given with its conserved first and last residue. D genes are given only for firm matches. A clone size is listed for some rows: how often the clone was seen (once, few, many), or a class if it is expanded.

>-|TRBV28|TRBJ1-5|-
CASTGGRENQPQHF
TGTGCCAGCACCGGCGGCAGGGAAAATCAGCCCCAGCATTTT
>-|TRBV14|TRBJ2-7|TRBD2
CASSQDGLAGTYEQYF
TGTGCCAGCAGCCAAGACGGGCTAGCGGGTACCTACGAGCAGTACTTC
>-|TRBV6-2/TRBV6-3|TRBJ1-5|TRBD1
CASSLDRSYSNQPQHF
TGTGCCAGCAGTTTGGACAGGAGTTATAGCAATCAGCCCCAGCATTTT
>-|TRBV7-3|TRBJ2-2|TRBD2
CASSLFGTRNTGELFF
TGTGCCAGCAGCCTCTTCGGGACTAGGAACACCGGGGAGCTGTTTTTT
>-|TRBV5-5|TRBJ1-1|-
CASSAGSGLQAFF
TGTGCCAGCAGCGCAGGGTCAGGTTTACAAGCTTTCTTT
>-|TRBV7-6|TRBJ2-1|-
CASSLGGTWVYEQFF
TGTGCCAGCAGCTTAGGGGGGACTTGGGTGTATGAGCAGTTCTTC
>-|TRBV14|TRBJ2-7|-
CASSQDIPYEQYF
TGTGCCAGCAGCCAAGACATCCCCTACGAGCAGTACTTC
>-|TRBV6-6|TRBJ1-1|-
CASSYSKETEAFF
TGTGCCAGCAGTTACTCGAAGGAGACTGAAGCTTTCTTT
>-|TRBV5-4|TRBJ2-5|-
CASSPEGWRETQYF
TGTGCCAGCAGCCCCGAAGGCTGGAGGGAGACCCAGTACTTC
>-|TRBV11-2|TRBJ2-5|-
CASSLVDWQETQYF
TGTGCCAGCAGCTTAGTAGACTGGCAAGAGACCCAGTACTTC
>once|TRBV6-5|TRBJ1-5|-
CASSAGVDSNQPQHF
TGTGCCAGCAGCGCCGGGGTTGATAGCAATCAGCCCCAGCATTTT
>-|TRBV24-1|TRBJ2-1|-
CATSGEQVSYNEQFF
TGTGCCACCAGTGGGGAGCAGGTTTCCTACAATGAGCAGTTCTTC
>few|TRBV12-3/TRBV12-4|TRBJ2-1|TRBD2
CASFLGGVNEQFF
TGTGCCAGCTTCCTGGGGGGGGTCAATGAGCAGTTCTTC
>-|TRBV6-5|TRBJ2-7|-
CASSLIGGGPGEQYF
TGTGCCAGCAGTCTTATAGGGGGAGGGCCGGGTGAGCAGTACTTC
>few|TRBV27|TRBJ2-7|-
CASRLNYEQYF
TGTGCCAGCAGACTAAACTACGAGCAGTACTTC
>-|TRBV15|TRBJ1-2|-
CATRDSANYGYTF
TGTGCCACCAGGGACTCAGCTAACTATGGCTACACCTTC
>-|TRBV7-3|TRBJ2-5|TRBD2
CASSPGGAQETQYF
TGTGCCAGCAGCCCGGGGGGGGCCCAAGAGACCCAGTACTTC
>-|TRBV7-3|TRBJ2-1|TRBD2
CASSLVGTTNNEQFF
TGTGCCAGCAGCTTGGTGGGGACTACAAACAATGAGCAGTTCTTC
>-|TRBV19|TRBJ1-1|-
CASSPVKETEAFF
TGTGCCAGTAGCCCGGTTAAAGAAACTGAAGCTTTCTTT
>-|TRBV5-1|TRBJ2-5|TRBD2
CASGSGGRETQYF
TGCGCCAGCGGTAGCGGGGGACGGGAGACCCAGTACTTC
>-|TRBV11-2|TRBJ2-2|-
CASSPFGGYDGELFF
TGTGCCAGCAGCCCATTCGGGGGATACGACGGGGAGCTGTTTTTT
>-|TRBV5-1|TRBJ2-3|-
CASSSGLQADTQYF
TGCGCCAGCAGCTCGGGCCTACAGGCAGATACGCAGTATTTT
>-|TRBV6-5|TRBJ1-4|-
CASSLTFRGEKLFF
TGTGCCAGCAGTCTAACTTTCCGTGGTGAAAAACTGTTTTTT
>-|TRBV11-2|TRBJ1-3|-
CARYRAISGNTIYF
TGTGCCAGATACAGGGCTATCTCTGGAAACACCATATATTTT